Detailed here is one T cell receptor beta chain. Germline CDR1 MNHNS, CDR2 SASEGT. Unmatched junction bases numbered 6, after V lost 8 bases and J lost 4 bases. The CDR3 extends over 14 amino acids. As to time point: peripheral blood 6 weeks after treatment start. Urothelial carcinoma, locally advanced or metastatic, affected the patients. The sample belongs to a study of PD-L1 blockade in urothelial cancer. PCRs were each spiked with synthetic TCR analog templates. Clones were sequenced by immunoSEQ multiplex PCR, and TCRdb holds only the in-frame ones, with some missing. Among about 130,000 clones listed, more than 70% were seen once.

Sequencing was performed on PBMCs, taken around atezolizumab (anti-PD-L1) treatment. This chain uses TRBV6-1 with TRBJ1-3; 9 positions agree with TRBD1. The TCR was taken from a man aged 45-65 years with urothelial cancer. In DNA form, the CDR3 reads TGTGCCAGCGGGGGGACAGGGACCGGAAACACCATATATTTT. Protein: CASGGTGTGNTIYF.